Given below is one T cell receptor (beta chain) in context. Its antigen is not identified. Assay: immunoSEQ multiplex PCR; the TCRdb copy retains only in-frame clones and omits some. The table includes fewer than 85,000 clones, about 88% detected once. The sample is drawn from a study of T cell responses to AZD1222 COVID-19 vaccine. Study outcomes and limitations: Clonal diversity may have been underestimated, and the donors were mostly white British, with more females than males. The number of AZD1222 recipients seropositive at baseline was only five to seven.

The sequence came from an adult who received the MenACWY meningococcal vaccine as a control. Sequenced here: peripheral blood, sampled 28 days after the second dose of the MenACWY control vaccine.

The CDR3 DNA follows: TGTGCCAGCAGGGCTAGCGGGAGCCGCGAGCAGTACTTC. It translates to CASRASGSREQYF. This chain uses TRBV25-1 with TRBJ2-7, with TRBD2 identical over 10 bases. J gave up 6 bases and V 6 bases, and 5 bases lay outside the gene matches. Germline values: CDR1 MGHDK, CDR2 SYGVNS. The CDR3 is 13 amino acids.